These T cell receptor beta chains were read from a single sample in a study of radiation and T cells in renal cell carcinoma. Clones were read by immunoSEQ multiplex PCR, and TCRdb kept only the in-frame ones, dropping some. The sample comprises about 59,000 clones, roughly three quarters of which are singletons, and more than 7% rests with the top ten. The sample was blood, taken from a patient whose treatment included radiotherapy and nephrectomy. The receptor set was obtained from a man in his sixties with renal cell carcinoma. Each CDR3 is given with its conserved first and last residue. D genes are given only for firm matches. Part of the rows lack a size; the others show once, few, many or a class for expanded clones.

d_call	clone_size	j_call	v_call	cdr3_aa	cdr3_nt
TRBD2	NA	TRBJ2-3	TRBV2	CASNKGGGGGDTQYF	TGTGCCAGCAACAAAGGCGGCGGGGGGGGAGATACGCAGTATTTT
NA	NA	TRBJ1-5	TRBV19	CASSIEGRASQPQHF	TGTGCCAGTAGTATAGAGGGACGGGCGAGCCAGCCCCAGCATTTT
NA	NA	TRBJ2-2	TRBV30	CALSRGWELFF	TGTGCCTTATCTCGTGGCTGGGAGCTGTTTTTT
NA	NA	TRBJ1-4	TRBV5-1	CATSQSPQINEKLFF	TGCGCCACATCTCAGAGTCCGCAAATTAATGAAAAACTGTTTTTT
TRBD1	few	TRBJ2-7	TRBV28	CASSLQGAIAYEQYF	TGTGCCAGCAGTTTACAGGGGGCTATCGCCTACGAGCAGTACTTC
TRBD2	NA	TRBJ2-2	TRBV5-1	CASRGLAGGETGELFF	TGCGCCAGCAGGGGACTAGCGGGAGGTGAAACCGGGGAGCTGTTTTTT
TRBD2	NA	TRBJ2-4	TRBV5-5	CASSVSSGPNIQYF	TGTGCCAGCAGCGTTTCTAGCGGACCAAACATTCAGTACTTC
NA	NA	TRBJ1-1	TRBV7-6	CASSLKGGETEAFF	TGTGCCAGCAGCTTGAAAGGGGGGGAAACTGAAGCTTTCTTT
NA	NA	TRBJ1-2	TRBV29-1	CSVELGTRGGYTF	TGCAGCGTTGAATTAGGGACTCGCGGGGGCTACACCTTC
NA	NA	TRBJ1-4	TRBV5-1	CASSYRASEKLFF	TGCGCCAGCAGTTACAGGGCTAGTGAAAAACTGTTTTTT
NA	once	TRBJ1-1	TRBV27	CASRRTVGVGNTEAFF	TGTGCCAGCAGGCGGACCGTGGGGGTAGGGAACACTGAAGCTTTCTTT
NA	NA	TRBJ2-3	TRBV18	CASSPPLGRSTDTQYF	TGTGCCAGCTCACCACCACTGGGACGGAGCACAGATACGCAGTATTTT
NA	NA	TRBJ1-2	TRBV14	CASRASTGRRDGGYTF	TGTGCCAGCAGAGCTAGTACCGGGAGACGCGACGGGGGCTACACCTTC
NA	NA	TRBJ1-6	TRBV2	CASSRGSGSYNSPLHF	TGTGCCAGCAGCCGCGGGAGCGGGTCCTATAATTCACCCCTCCACTTT
NA	NA	TRBJ2-3	TRBV4-3	CATLGLAGAAGTDTQYF	TGCGCCACCCTTGGGTTGGCCGGAGCCGCCGGTACAGATACGCAGTATTTT
TRBD2	NA	TRBJ2-1	TRBV9	CASSGSGIVSYNEQFF	TGTGCCAGCAGCGGTAGCGGGATCGTCTCCTACAATGAGCAGTTCTTC
TRBD1	few	TRBJ2-1	TRBV2	CASREGQSSYNEQFF	TGTGCCAGCAGAGAGGGACAGAGCTCCTACAATGAGCAGTTCTTC
NA	NA	TRBJ1-2	TRBV29-1	CSVGPGGGYTF	TGCAGCGTCGGCCCGGGGGGAGGCTACACCTTC
TRBD1	many	TRBJ2-7	TRBV19	CASSMPRTGATYEQYF	TGTGCCAGTAGTATGCCCCGGACAGGTGCCACCTACGAGCAGTACTTC
NA	NA	TRBJ2-1	TRBV7-9	CASSLGRNEQFF	TGTGCCAGCAGCTTGGGGAGGAATGAGCAGTTCTTC
NA	NA	TRBJ2-5	TRBV19	CASSPPGERETQYF	TGTGCCAGTAGCCCTCCGGGGGAAAGGGAGACCCAGTACTTC
NA	NA	TRBJ2-5	TRBV11-2	CASSLQPGVQETQYF	TGTGCCAGCAGCTTGCAGCCTGGGGTCCAAGAGACCCAGTACTTC
TRBD1	once	TRBJ2-5	TRBV5-6	CASSKVLTGAQETQYF	TGTGCCAGCAGTAAAGTCCTGACAGGGGCCCAAGAGACCCAGTACTTC